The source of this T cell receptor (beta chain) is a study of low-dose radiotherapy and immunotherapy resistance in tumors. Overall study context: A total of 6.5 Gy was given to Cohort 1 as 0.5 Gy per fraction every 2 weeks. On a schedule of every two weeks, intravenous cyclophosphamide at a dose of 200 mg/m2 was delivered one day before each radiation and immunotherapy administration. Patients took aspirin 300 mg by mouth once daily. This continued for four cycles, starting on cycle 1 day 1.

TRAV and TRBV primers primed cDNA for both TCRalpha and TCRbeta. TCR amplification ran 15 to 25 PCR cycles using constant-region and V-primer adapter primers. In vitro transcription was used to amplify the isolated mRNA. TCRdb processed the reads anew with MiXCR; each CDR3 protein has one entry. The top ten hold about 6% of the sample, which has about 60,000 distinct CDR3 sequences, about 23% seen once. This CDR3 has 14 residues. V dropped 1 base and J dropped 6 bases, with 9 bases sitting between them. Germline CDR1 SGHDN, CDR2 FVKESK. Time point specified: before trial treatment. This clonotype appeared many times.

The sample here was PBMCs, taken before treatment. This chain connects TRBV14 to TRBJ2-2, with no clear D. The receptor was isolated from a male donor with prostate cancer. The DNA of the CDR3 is TGTGCCAGCAGCCAAGTGAACGGTGCCGGGGAGCTGTTTTTT. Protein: CASSQVNGAGELFF.